This TCR beta chain was observed in a study of cytomegalovirus exposure and HLA in healthy donors. The V gene end was trimmed by 0 bases and the J gene end by 0 bases; junction bases not matched to a gene: 19. Germline V gives CDR1 LGHNA, CDR2 YNFKEQ. The CDR3 is 22 residues long. The PCR made use of 60 Vbeta and 13 Jbeta primers. Measured with immunoSEQ multiplex PCR; TCRdb has only the in-frame clones, and not every one. The data contain over 150,000 clones, 80% to 90% of them singletons. The clonotype originates from a male donor in good health and CMV-seronegative. The chain uses TRBV4-2 and TRBJ1-3; 8 bases agree with TRBD1. Sequencing was carried out using PBMCs. The DNA for the CDR3 is TGTGCCAGCAGCCAAGACCCCAGCAGTTGGACAGGGAGGGTTATCTCTGGAAACACCATATATTTT. Protein product: CASSQDPSSWTGRVISGNTIYF.